The present entry profiles one TCR beta chain with its context. Its matching antigen is unknown. At the DNA level, this CDR3 is encoded by other sequences in the same sample as well. This specimen comes from a study of shared clonotypes between healthy human individuals. Study-level points and caveats: Expectations were that clonotype sharing among donors would be affected by sequencing depth. Around 4.7% of naive CD4 clonotypes were shared across a few donors.

The junction had 3 bases not matched to a gene; V was cut back by 2 bases and J by 1 base. The CDR3 is made up of 15 amino acids. Germline CDR1 reads SGHRS; CDR2 reads YFSETQ. Execution of the assay was at deep level. Measured with immunoSEQ multiplex PCR; TCRdb has only the in-frame clones, and not every one. The sample shows over 850,000 clones, about 80% of them seen only once. The authors divided CD4+ cells into CD45RA+ naive and CD45RA-negative memory subsets. The sequenced material came from memory CD4+ T cells from PBMCs. Subset defined: CD45RA-negative fraction. The chain links TRBV5-1 to TRBJ2-1; 7 nucleotides match TRBD2. The receptor comes from a man younger than 30 in good health. Some clones in this sample may be carry-over from other donors' samples. The CDR3 DNA reads as TGCGCCAGCAGCTTTATAGCGGGTTCCTACAATGAGCAGTTCTTC. This encodes CASSFIAGSYNEQFF. Based on the CDR3 plus reference TRBV5-1 and TRBJ2-1, the full variable domain is KAGVTQTPRYLIKTRGQQVTLSCSPISGHRSVSWYQQTPGQGLQFLFEYFSETQRNKGNFPGRFSGRQFSNSRSEMNVSTLELGDSALYLCASSFIAGSYNEQFFGPGTRLTVL.